The entry below describes one T cell receptor (beta chain). Its antigen specificity is not known. No base-level quality is on record; no much larger clone is a single base apart. From the cysteine up to the phenylalanine, the CDR3 has a length of 13 residues. Only CDR3 DNA remains: 39 bases, in frame from the first base. CDR1 and CDR2 are read off the germline V gene as MNHEY and SVGAGI. For this chain, trimming is 6 bases at the V end and 6 bases at the J end, and the number of junction bases without a gene match is 4. This record belongs to a study of PD-L1 blockade in urothelial cancer (dated by TCRdb to about 2017). With regard to the full study: Every patient began therapy in 2014 and was given atezolizumab 1,200 mg intravenously every 3 weeks. In the same patients, pretreatment tumors underwent whole exome sequencing and RNA sequencing in addition to TCR sequencing. The study, an exploratory multi-omic analysis, examined somatic, immune and clinical correlates of response to PD-L1 blockade with atezolizumab in urothelial cancer. Pretreatment tumor samples, along with matched peripheral blood serially collected before and after atezolizumab treatment, were subjected to TCR sequencing. Patients had an ECOG performance status of 0 or 1 and had received between 0 and 3 prior chemotherapy regimens. Durable clinical benefit was defined as a progression-free survival longer than 6 months, and TCR features were additionally tested against progression-free survival and overall survival. Nine patients reached durable clinical benefit, while some 21 patients did not. Blood samples were analyzed at two time points: 3 weeks after treatment start (second dose) and 6 weeks after treatment start. About 90% of the roughly 29 patients were identified as males with urothelial cancer of bladder origin, and a prior smoking history was reported by 18 of 29 patients. Approximately 30 patients had pretreatment blood TCR-seq, roughly 25 had at least one posttreatment blood collection, and roughly 25 had tumor TCR-seq. Blood samples gave a median of 141,255 T cells and some 83,000 unique TCRs, with a median clonality of 0.080.

To estimate absolute template abundance from read counts, synthetic TCR analog templates were spiked into each PCR. Using the immunoSEQ assay, TCRbeta CDR3 regions were amplified from genomic DNA with bias-controlled V and J gene primers. Sequencing of rearranged TCRbeta segments was performed at approximately 20X coverage. The study's processing was this. Clustering was used to correct sequencing errors, and CDR3s were annotated against IMGT to assign V, D and J genes. Downstream analyses used only productive TCRbeta rearrangements and left out out-of-frame or stop-codon sequences. To compute clonality, Shannon entropy was normalized by the log of the number of unique productive sequences and then subtracted from one. Fisher's exact test with Benjamini-Hochberg correction, using a cutoff of adjusted p below 0.01, was how clones that differed between time points or between blood and tumor were identified. TCRdb re-hosts the immuneACCESS table, in-frame sequences only. Its copies lack some clones; in the studies checked, an unresolved V gene accounts for under half of them, and the cause for the rest is not known. The V and J calls and clone size were taken over from that table, and D and trimming were inferred from the DNA. In this sample the table shows 90,000 to 100,000 clones, roughly 89% of which occur a single time. The top ten hold 1.5% to 2% of the sample.

According to the study, the label for this sample's time point signals: pretreatment peripheral blood. The cohort included 25 to 30 patients with locally advanced or metastatic urothelial carcinoma who were treated at Memorial Sloan Kettering on a trial protocol. Peripheral blood mononuclear cells were collected pretreatment and during treatment, with between 1 and 8 total time points per patient. The Qiagen DNeasy Blood extraction kit was used to purify genomic DNA from total PBMCs and tumor samples. PBMCs were collected pretreatment and during treatment, and were isolated and stored as previously described. The paper's findings and limits, for the study overall: At 3 weeks after the start of treatment, tumor-associated TCR clones in peripheral blood had expanded more in patients with durable benefit (n of about 22, p = 0.022). Because the sample size was small (n of about 27) and many of the analyses were exploratory, the results are meant to be hypothesis-generating. Improved progression-free and overall survival was associated with having pretreatment peripheral blood TCR clonality below the median.

The source material was PBMCs, sampled around atezolizumab (anti-PD-L1) treatment. The sequence links TRBV6-5 to TRBJ1-2, with 10 bases in between that match TRBD1. The sequence came from a man in his sixties with urothelial cancer. The base sequence is TGTGCCAGCAGGTCCGGGACAGGGGATGGCTACACCTTC. This translates into CASRSGTGDGYTF.